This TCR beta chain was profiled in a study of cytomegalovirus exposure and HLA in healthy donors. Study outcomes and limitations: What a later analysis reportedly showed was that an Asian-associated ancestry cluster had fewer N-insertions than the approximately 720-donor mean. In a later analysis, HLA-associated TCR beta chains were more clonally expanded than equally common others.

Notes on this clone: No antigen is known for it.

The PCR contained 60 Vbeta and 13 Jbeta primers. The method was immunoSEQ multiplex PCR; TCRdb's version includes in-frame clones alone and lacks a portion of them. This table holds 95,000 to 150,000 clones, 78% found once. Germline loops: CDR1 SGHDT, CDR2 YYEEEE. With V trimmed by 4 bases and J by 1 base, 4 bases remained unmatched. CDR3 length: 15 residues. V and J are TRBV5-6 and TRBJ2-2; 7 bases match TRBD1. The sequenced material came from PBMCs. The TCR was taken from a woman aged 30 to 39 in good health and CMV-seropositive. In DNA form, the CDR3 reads TGTGCCAGCAGCCGCAGGGGGATGAACACCGGGGAGCTGTTTTTT. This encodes CASSRRGMNTGELFF.